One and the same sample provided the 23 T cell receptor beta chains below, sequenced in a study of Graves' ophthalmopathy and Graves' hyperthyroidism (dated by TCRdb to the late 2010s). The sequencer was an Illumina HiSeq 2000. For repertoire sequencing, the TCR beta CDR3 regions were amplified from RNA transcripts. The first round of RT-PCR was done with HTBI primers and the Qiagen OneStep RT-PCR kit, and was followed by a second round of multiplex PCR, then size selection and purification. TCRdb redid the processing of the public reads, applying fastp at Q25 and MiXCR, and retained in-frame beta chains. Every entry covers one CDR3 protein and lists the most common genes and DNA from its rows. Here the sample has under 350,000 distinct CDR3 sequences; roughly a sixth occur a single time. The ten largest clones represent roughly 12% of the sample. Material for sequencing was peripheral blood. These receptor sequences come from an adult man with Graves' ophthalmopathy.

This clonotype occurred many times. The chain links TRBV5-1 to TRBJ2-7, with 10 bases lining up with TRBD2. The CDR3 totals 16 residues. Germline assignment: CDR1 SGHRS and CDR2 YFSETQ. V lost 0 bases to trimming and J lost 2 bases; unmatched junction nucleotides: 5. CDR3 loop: CASSLATSGPPYEQYF. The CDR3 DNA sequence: TGCGCCAGCAGCTTGGCGACTAGCGGGCCACCCTACGAGCAGTACTTC. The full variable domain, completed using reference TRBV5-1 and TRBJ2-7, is KAGVTQTPRYLIKTRGQQVTLSCSPISGHRSVSWYQQTPGQGLQFLFEYFSETQRNKGNFPGRFSGRQFSNSRSEMNVSTLELGDSALYLCASSLATSGPPYEQYFGPGTRLTVT.

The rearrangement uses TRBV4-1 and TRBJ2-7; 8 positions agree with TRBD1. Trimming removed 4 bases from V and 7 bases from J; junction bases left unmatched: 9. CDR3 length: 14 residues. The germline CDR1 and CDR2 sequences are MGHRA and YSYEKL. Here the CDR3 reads CASSPGQGSGEQYF. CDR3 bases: TGCGCCAGCAGCCCAGGACAGGGATCGGGTGAGCAGTACTTC.

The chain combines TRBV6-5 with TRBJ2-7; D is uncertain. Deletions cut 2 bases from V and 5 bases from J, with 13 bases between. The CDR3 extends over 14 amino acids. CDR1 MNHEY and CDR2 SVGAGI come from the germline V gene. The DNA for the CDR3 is TGTGCCAGCAGTTACCAGAAACCGGAACACGAGCAGTACTTC. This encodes CASSYQKPEHEQYF.

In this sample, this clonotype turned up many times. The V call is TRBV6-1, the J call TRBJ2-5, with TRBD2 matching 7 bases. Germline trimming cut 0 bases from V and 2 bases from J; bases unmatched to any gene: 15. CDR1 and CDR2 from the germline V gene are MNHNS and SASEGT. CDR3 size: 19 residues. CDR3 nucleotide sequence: TGTGCCAGCAGTGAAGCGCTCCCGACCGTCCAGCGGGGACAAGAGACCCAGTACTTC. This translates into CASSEALPTVQRGQETQYF.

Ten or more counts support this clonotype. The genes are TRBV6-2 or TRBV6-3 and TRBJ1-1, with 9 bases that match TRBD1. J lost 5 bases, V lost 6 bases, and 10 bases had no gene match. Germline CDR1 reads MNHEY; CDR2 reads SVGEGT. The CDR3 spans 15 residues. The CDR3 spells CASSLRDRAGTEAFF. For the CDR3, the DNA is TGTGCCAGCAGCCTCCGGGACAGGGCGGGAACTGAAGCTTTCTTT.

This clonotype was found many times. The CDR3, as DNA: TGTGCCATCGCCCCCCGGGACAGGGGGAACTACGAGCAGTACTTC. It codes for CAIAPRDRGNYEQYF. V and J are TRBV10-3 and TRBJ2-7; 11 bases fit TRBD1. The CDR3 loop spans 15 amino acids. Losses at the gene ends were 8 bases for V and 3 bases for J; bases not matched to a gene: 9. The V gene's germline CDR1 is ENHRY and CDR2 SYGVKD.

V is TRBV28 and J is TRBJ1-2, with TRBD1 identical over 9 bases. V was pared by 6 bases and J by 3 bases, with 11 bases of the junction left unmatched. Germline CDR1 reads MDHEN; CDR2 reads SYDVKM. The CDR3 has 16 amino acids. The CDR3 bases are TGTGCCAGCAGCCTCCCTGGGGGACAGGGCTACTATGGCTACACCTTC. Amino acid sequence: CASSLPGGQGYYGYTF.

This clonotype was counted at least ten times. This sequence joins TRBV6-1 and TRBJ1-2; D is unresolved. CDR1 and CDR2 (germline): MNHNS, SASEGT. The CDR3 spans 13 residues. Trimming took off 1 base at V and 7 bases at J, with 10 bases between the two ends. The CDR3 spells CASSEDRGLGYTF. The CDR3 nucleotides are TGTGCCAGCAGTGAAGATCGGGGTCTTGGCTACACCTTC.

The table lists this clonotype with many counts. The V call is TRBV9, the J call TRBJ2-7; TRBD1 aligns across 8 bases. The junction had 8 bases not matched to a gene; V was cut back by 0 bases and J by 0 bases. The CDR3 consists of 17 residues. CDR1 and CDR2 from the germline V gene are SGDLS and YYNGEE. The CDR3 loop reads CASSVGLQGASSYEQYF. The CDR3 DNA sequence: TGTGCCAGCAGCGTAGGACTCCAGGGGGCCAGCTCCTACGAGCAGTACTTC. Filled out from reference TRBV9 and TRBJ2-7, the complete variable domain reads DSGVTQTPKHLITATGQRVTLRCSPRSGDLSVYWYQQSLDQGLQFLIQYYNGEERAKGNILERFSAQQFPDLHSELNLSSLELGDSALYFCASSVGLQGASSYEQYFGPGTRLTVT.

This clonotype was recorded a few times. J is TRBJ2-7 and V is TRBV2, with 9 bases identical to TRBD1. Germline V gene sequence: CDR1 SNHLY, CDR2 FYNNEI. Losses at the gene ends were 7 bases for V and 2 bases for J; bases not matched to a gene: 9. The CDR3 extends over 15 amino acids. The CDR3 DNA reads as TGTGCCAGCAAGCGTGGACAGGGGTTGACCTACGAGCAGTACTTC. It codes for CASKRGQGLTYEQYF.

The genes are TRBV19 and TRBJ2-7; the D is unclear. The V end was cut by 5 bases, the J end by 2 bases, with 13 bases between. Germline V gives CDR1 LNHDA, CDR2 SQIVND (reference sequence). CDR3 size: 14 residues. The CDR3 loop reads CASSPGSSTYEQYF. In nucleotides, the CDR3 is TGTGCCAGTAGTCCCGGATCTTCTACCTACGAGCAGTACTTC. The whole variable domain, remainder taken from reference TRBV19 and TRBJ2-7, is DGGITQSPKYLFRKEGQNVTLSCEQNLNHDAMYWYRQDPGQGLRLIYYSQIVNDFQKGDIAEGYSVSREKKESFPLTVTSAQKNPTAFYLCASSPGSSTYEQYFGPGTRLTVT.

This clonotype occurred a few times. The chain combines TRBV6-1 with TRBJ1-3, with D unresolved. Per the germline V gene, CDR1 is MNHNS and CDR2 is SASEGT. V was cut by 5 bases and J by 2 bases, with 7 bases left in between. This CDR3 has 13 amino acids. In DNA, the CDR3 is TGTGCCAGCAGTAGGGTAACTGGAAACACCATATATTTT. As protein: CASSRVTGNTIYF.

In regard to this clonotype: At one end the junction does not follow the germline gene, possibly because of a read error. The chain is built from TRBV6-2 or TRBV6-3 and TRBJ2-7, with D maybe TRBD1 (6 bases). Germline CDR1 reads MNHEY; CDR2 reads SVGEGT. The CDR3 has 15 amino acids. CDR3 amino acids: CASSGPVHRVMEQCF. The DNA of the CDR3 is TGTGCCAGCAGTGGACCGGTACACAGGGTCATGGAGCAGTGCTTC.

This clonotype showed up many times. DNA of the CDR3: TGCGCCAGCAGCTCGGGACAGGGGGAAAAAATCGAGCAGTACTTC. This encodes CASSSGQGEKIEQYF. The chain couples TRBV5-1 to TRBJ2-7; 11 bases map to TRBD1. V trimming: 3 bases; J trimming: 6 bases; junction bases outside the gene matches: 8. Germline CDR1 is SGHRS and CDR2 is YFSETQ. The CDR3 extends over 15 amino acids.

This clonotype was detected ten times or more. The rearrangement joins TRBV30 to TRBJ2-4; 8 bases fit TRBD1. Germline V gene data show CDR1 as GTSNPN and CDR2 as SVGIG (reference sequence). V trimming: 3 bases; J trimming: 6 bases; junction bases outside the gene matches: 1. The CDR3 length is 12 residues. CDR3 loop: CAWRTGVNIQYF. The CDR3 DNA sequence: TGTGCCTGGAGGACAGGGGTAAACATTCAGTACTTC.

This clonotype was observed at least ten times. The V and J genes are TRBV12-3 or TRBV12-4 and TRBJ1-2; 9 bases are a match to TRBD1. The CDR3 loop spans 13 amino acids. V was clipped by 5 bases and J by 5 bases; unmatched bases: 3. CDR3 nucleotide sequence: TGTGCCAGCAGTACCGGGACAGGGTATGGCTACACCTTC. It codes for CASSTGTGYGYTF.

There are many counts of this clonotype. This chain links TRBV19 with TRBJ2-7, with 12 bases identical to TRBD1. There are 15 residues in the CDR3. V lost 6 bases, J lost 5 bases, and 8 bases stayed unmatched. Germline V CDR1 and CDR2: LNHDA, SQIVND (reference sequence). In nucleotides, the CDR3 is TGTGCCAGTAGCAACACGGGACAGGGGGCCGACGAGCAGTACTTC. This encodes CASSNTGQGADEQYF. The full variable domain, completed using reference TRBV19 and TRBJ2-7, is DGGITQSPKYLFRKEGQNVTLSCEQNLNHDAMYWYRQDPGQGLRLIYYSQIVNDFQKGDIAEGYSVSREKKESFPLTVTSAQKNPTAFYLCASSNTGQGADEQYFGPGTRLTVT.

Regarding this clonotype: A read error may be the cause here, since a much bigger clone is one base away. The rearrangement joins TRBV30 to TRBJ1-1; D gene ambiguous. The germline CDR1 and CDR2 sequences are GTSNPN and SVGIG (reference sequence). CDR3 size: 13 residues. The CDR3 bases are TGTGCCCGGAGTCGACGGACGAACACTGAAGCTTTCTTT. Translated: CARSRRTNTEAFF.

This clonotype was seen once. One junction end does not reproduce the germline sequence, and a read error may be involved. The CDR3 DNA reads TGTGCCAGCATCTTGCAAAGCTATGGCTACAGCTTC. It translates to CASILQSYGYSF. V is TRBV7-6 and J is TRBJ1-2; no definite D call. The germline V gene has CDR1 SGHVS and CDR2 FNYEAQ. CDR3 size: 12 residues.

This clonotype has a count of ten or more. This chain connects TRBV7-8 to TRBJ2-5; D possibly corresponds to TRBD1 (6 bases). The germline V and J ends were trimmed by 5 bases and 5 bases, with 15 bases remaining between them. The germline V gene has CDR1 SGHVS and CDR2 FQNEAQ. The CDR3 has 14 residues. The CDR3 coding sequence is TGTGCCAGCAGCCAGGCACAGGGTTGGGAGACCCAGTACTTC. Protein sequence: CASSQAQGWETQYF.

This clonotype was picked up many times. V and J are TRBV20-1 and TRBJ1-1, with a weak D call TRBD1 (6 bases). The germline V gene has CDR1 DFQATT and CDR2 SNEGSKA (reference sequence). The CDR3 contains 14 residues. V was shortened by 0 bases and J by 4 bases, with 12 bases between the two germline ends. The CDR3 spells CSARDLSRGTEAFF. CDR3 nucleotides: TGCAGTGCTAGAGACCTGAGCAGGGGCACTGAAGCTTTCTTT.

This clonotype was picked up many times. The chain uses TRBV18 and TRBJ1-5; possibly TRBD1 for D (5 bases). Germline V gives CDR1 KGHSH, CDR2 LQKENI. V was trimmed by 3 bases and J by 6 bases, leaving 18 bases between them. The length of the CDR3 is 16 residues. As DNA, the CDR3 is TGTGCCAGCTCACCCGGGATTGGGACGACGGGTCAGCCCCAGCATTTT. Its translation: CASSPGIGTTGQPQHF. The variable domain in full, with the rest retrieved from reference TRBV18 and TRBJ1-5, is NAGVMQNPRHLVRRRGQEARLRCSPMKGHSHVYWYRQLPEEGLKFMVYLQKENIIDESGMPKERFSAEFPKEGPSILRIQQVVRGDSAAYFCASSPGIGTTGQPQHFGDGTRLSIL.

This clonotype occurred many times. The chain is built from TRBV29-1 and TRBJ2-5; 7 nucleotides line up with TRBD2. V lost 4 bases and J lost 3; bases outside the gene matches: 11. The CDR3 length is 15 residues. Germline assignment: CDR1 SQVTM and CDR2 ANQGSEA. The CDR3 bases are TGCAGCGTTGCAGCGGGACGAAGACGTGAAGAGACCCAGTACTTC. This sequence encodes CSVAAGRRREETQYF.